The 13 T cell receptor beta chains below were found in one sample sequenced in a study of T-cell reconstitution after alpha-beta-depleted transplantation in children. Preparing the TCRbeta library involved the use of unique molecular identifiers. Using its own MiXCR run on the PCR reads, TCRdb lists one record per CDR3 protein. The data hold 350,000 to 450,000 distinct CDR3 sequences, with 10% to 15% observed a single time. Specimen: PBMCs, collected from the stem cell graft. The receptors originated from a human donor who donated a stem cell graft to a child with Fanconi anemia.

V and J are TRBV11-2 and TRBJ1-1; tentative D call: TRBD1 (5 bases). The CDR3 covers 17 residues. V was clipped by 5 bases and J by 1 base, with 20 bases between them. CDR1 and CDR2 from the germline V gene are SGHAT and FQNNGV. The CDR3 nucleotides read TGTGCCAGCAGCCCATCCCAGGGCGAATTGTGGAACACTGAAGCTTTCTTT. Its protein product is CASSPSQGELWNTEAFF.

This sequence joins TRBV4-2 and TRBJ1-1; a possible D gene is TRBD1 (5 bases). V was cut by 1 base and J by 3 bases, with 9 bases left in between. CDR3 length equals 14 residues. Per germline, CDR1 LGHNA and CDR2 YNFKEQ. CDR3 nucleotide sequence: TGTGCCAGCAGCCAAGGGGGCGCTTACACTGAAGCTTTCTTT. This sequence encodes CASSQGGAYTEAFF.

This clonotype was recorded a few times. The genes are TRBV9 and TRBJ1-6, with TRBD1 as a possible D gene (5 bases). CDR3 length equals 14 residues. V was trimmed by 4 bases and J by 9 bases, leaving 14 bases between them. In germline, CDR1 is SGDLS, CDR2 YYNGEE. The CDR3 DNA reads TGTGCCAGCAGCCTCACCCCGGACACTTCACCCCTCCACTTT. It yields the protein CASSLTPDTSPLHF.

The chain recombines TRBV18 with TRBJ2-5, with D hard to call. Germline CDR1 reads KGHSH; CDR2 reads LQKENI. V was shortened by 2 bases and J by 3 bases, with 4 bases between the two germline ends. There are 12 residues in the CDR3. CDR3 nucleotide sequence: TGTGCCAGCTCACCAGAAGAAGAGACCCAGTACTTC. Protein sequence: CASSPEEETQYF.

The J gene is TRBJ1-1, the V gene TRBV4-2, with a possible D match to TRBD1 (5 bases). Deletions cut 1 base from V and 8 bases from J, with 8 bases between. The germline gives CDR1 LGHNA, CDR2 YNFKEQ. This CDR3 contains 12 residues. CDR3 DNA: TGTGCCAGCAGCCAAGGAGGGGAGGAAGCTTTCTTT. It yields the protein CASSQGGEEAFF.

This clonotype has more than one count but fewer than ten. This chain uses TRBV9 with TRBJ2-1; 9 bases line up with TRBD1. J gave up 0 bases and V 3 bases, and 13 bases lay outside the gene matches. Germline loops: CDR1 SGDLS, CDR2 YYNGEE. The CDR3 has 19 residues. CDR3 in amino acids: CASSATEGQGGYSYNEQFF. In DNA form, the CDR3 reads TGTGCCAGCAGCGCGACAGAGGGACAGGGAGGTTACTCCTACAATGAGCAGTTCTTC.

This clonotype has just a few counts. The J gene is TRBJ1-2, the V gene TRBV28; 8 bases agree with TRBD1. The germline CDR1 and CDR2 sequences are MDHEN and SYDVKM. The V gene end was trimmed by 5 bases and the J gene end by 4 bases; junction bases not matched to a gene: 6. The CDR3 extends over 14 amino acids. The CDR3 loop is CASSKDREGYGYTF. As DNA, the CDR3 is TGTGCCAGCAGTAAGGACAGGGAGGGCTATGGCTACACCTTC.

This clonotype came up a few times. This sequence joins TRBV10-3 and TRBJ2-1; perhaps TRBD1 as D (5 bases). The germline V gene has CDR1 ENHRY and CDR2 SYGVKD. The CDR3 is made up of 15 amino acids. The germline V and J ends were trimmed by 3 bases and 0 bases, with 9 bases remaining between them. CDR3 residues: CAISERQGSYNEQFF. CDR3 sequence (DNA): TGTGCCATCAGTGAACGGCAGGGCTCCTACAATGAGCAGTTCTTC.

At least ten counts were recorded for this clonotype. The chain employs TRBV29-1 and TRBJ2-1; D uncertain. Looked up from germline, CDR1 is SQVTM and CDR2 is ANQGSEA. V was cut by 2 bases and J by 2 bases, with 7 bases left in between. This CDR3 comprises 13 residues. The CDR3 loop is CSVEPTAYNEQFF. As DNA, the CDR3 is TGCAGCGTTGAACCCACAGCCTACAATGAGCAGTTCTTC.

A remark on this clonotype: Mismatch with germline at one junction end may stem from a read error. The CDR3 sequence: CASSEDRYTMTQYF. DNA for the CDR3: TGTGCTAGCAGTGAAGACAGATACACAATGACCCAGTACTTC. This rearrangement joins TRBV2 to TRBJ2-5; the D gene is possibly TRBD1 (5 bases). The germline V gene encodes CDR1 SNHLY and CDR2 FYNNEI. The CDR3 length is 14 residues.

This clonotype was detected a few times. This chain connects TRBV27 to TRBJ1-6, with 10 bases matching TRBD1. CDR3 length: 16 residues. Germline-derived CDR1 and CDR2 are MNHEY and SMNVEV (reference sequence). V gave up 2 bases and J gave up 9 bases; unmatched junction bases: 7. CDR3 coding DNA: TGTGCCAGCAGTTTACTCCTTGGGACAGGGGCTTCACCCCTCCACTTT. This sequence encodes CASSLLLGTGASPLHF.

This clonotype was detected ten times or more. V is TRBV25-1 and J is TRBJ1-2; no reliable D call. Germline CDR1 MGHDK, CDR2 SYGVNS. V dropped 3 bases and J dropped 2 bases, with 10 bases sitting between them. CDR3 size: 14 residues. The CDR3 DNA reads TGTGCCAGCAGTGAGAGGACCGACAACTATGGCTACACCTTC. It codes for CASSERTDNYGYTF.

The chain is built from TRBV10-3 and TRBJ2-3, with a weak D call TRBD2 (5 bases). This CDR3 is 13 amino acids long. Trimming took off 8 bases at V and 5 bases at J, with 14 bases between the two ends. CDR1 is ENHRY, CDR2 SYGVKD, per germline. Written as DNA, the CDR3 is TGTGCCATCGGCCCCACGGGGATAGATACGCAGTATTTT. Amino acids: CAIGPTGIDTQYF.